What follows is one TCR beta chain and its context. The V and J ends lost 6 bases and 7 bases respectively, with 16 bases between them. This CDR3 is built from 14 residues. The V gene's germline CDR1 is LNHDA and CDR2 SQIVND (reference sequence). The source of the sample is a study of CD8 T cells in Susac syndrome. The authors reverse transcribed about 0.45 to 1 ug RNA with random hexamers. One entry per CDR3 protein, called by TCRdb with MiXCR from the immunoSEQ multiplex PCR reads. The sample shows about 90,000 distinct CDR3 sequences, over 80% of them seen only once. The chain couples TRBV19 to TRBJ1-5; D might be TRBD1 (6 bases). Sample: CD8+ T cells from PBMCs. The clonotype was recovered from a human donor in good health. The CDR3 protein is CASRTEGGSQPQHF. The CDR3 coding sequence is TGTGCCAGTAGGACGGAGGGGGGATCCCAGCCCCAGCATTTT.